This TCR beta chain was profiled in a study of OX40 agonist ivuxolimab in advanced cancers. Notes on the research overall: The costimulatory receptor OX40 (CD134) was targeted by ivuxolimab, a fully human IgG2 agonistic monoclonal antibody. Patients were allowed to have had prior anti-PD-1, anti-PD-L1 or anti-CTLA-4 therapy, and around two fifths of the dose-escalation patients had been treated with checkpoint inhibitors. Partial responses occurred in three dose-escalation patients, of whom one had hepatocellular carcinoma and two had cutaneous melanoma. Intravenous ivuxolimab was administered to patients every 2 weeks at six dose levels: 0.01, 0.1, 0.3, 1.5, 3 and 10 mg/kg. Peripheral TCRbeta sequencing was intended to test whether TCR sequence diversity was altered and clonal T-cell expansion was caused by ivuxolimab. The paper describes the monotherapy dose-escalation part (N of about 52 patients) of the phase I trial of ivuxolimab. Among the 50 to 55 dose-escalation patients, around 20 had hepatocellular carcinoma, some 15 melanoma, 9 renal cell carcinoma and 9 head and neck cancer. In the dose-escalation cohort, approximately 82% of patients were male, and the mean age was 60 years with a range of roughly 20 to 80. Broad study findings and their caveats: The antigen specificity of the clonally expanded peripheral T cells was not determined. At doses of 0.1 to 3.0 mg/kg, clonal expansion of both CD4+ and CD8+ T cells in blood was seen between baseline and week 6. Low levels of normalized T-cell clonal expansion were also seen in some nonresponding patients. Partial responders in the 0.1-3.0 mg/kg groups had among the lowest normalized peripheral clonal expansion, especially among CD8+ T cells. After ivuxolimab, CD8+ T cells had more expanded clones than CD4+ T cells on average.

A few counts support this clone. Its recognized antigen is unknown. Within one base of it there is no much larger clone, and no base qualities were kept. For sequencing of the TCRbeta CDR3 region, genomic DNA was extracted from the sorted cells. The immunoSEQ Assay was used to sequence the TCRbeta CDR3 regions. Not all clones reach the TCRdb copy of this immuneACCESS table, which keeps in-frame sequences only. Checked studies attribute under half of the gap to unresolved V genes and leave the rest unexplained. This sample comprises roughly 53,000 clones, roughly 84% of them detected only once. The ten largest clones represent roughly 0.6% of the sample. In the germline V gene, CDR1 corresponds to SGHVS and CDR2 to FQNEAQ. From cysteine to phenylalanine, the CDR3 is 16 amino acids long. The kept DNA is CDR3 alone, 48 bases in frame from the first base. The germline ends are 15 bases apart after V is trimmed by 4 bases and J by 2 bases.

Patients with autoimmune disease history or receiving systemic immunosuppression were excluded from the trial. Peripheral blood for TCR sequencing was collected from all dose cohorts at baseline, on cycle 4 day 1, and on cycle 7 day 1. Samples were obtained from an open-label, multicenter, first-in-human phase I dose-escalation trial of ivuxolimab. Adults with locally advanced or metastatic melanoma, renal cell carcinoma, hepatocellular carcinoma or head and neck squamous cell carcinoma were enrolled in the trial. Before TCR sequencing, CD4+ T cells and CD8+ T cells were sorted from peripheral blood as separate populations.

This chain is built from TRBV7-8 and TRBJ1-5, with a tentative D gene TRBD1 over 5 matching bases. The sequencing used CD4+ or CD8+ T cells sorted from blood, collected in a trial of the OX40 agonist ivuxolimab. This TCR was recovered from an adult with an advanced solid tumor such as melanoma, head and neck, liver or kidney cancer. At the DNA level, the sequence is TGTGCCAGCAGCTCATACCGGGGCAGGGGCAATCAGCCCCAGCATTTT. It specifies CASSSYRGRGNQPQHF.